Below, 19 T cell receptor beta chains from the same sample are listed, as sequenced in a study of shared clonotypes between healthy human individuals. Only in-frame clones appear in the TCRdb table, and some are missing; sequencing was by immunoSEQ multiplex PCR. The profile shows about 480,000 clones, approximately 85% of them singletons. Sequencing was carried out using PBMCs. The source of these receptors is a woman aged 40 to 49 in good health. Some clones in this sample may be carry-over from other donors' samples.

The chain couples TRBV7-2 to TRBJ2-5, with D perhaps matching TRBD1 or TRBD2 (5 bases each). Looked up from germline, CDR1 is SGHTA and CDR2 is FQGNSA. The CDR3 is made up of 14 amino acids. Trimming left V 5 bases short and J 4 bases short, with 14 bases between. The CDR3 nucleotides read TGTGCCAGCAGCCCCACGAGGGGAGCAGAGACCCAGTACTTC. Encoded protein: CASSPTRGAETQYF. Using reference TRBV7-2 and TRBJ2-5 for the parts outside the CDR3, the full variable domain is GAGVSQSPSNKVTEKGKDVELRCDPISGHTALYWYRQSLGQGLEFLIYFQGNSAPDKSGLPSDRFSAERTGGSVSTLTIQRTQQEDSAVYLCASSPTRGAETQYFGPGTRLLVL.

The CDR3 region has the DNA TGTGCCAGTAGTATTTTCAGAGGCTCCTACGAGCAGTACTTC. It encodes CASSIFRGSYEQYF. The V gene is TRBV19, the J gene TRBJ2-7; D unresolved. Trimming took 3 bases from V and 0 from J, leaving 9 bases between them. This CDR3 spans 14 amino acids. Germline values: CDR1 LNHDA, CDR2 SQIVND (reference sequence).

The rearrangement uses TRBV11-2 and TRBJ2-3; D may match TRBD1 or TRBD2 (6 bases each). Germline V lookup: CDR1 SGHAT, CDR2 FQNNGV. V was trimmed by 4 bases and J by 0 bases, leaving 20 bases between them. The CDR3 has 18 amino acids. For the CDR3, the DNA is TGTGCCAGCAGCTCCTATGGGGGCGGGGCAGGTAGCACAGATACGCAGTATTTT. Protein: CASSSYGGGAGSTDTQYF.

For this clone: Other DNA sequences in this specimen translate into the identical CDR3. V gene TRBV19 combines with J gene TRBJ2-7, with 7 bases lining up with TRBD2. Germline V gene lookup returns CDR1 LNHDA and CDR2 SQIVND (reference sequence). V lost 1 base and J lost 0; bases outside the gene matches: 3. This CDR3 is 15 amino acids long. The DNA for the CDR3 is TGTGCCAGTAGTATAGGAGGCGGGAGCTCCTACGAGCAGTACTTC. Its protein product is CASSIGGGSSYEQYF.

This clone appeared once. CDR3 loop: CASRWWTSGVDNEQFF. The DNA for the CDR3 is TGTGCCAGCAGATGGTGGACTAGCGGGGTGGACAATGAGCAGTTCTTC. V is TRBV5-5 and J is TRBJ2-1; 12 bases line up with TRBD2. Germline CDR1 SGHKS, CDR2 YYEKEE (reference sequence). The CDR3 has 16 residues. The trim removed 5 bases at V and 5 bases at J, leaving 8 bases unmatched.

V usage is TRBV14 and J usage is TRBJ1-6; D might be TRBD1 (6 bases). Trimming cost V 4 bases and J 4 bases, with 14 bases left between them. This CDR3 has 16 residues. CDR1 is SGHDN, CDR2 FVKESK, per germline. The CDR3 reads CASSPGQLLYNSPLHF. CDR3 DNA sequence: TGTGCCAGCAGCCCCGGACAGCTCCTTTATAATTCACCCCTCCACTTT.

The CDR3 bases are TGTGCCAGCAGCTTAGCGAGCTTAGGGAATGAGCAGTTCTTC. Translated: CASSLASLGNEQFF. This chain joins TRBV7-9 and TRBJ2-1, with D unclear. Germline V gene data show CDR1 as SEHNR and CDR2 as FQNEAQ (reference sequence). The CDR3 contains 14 residues. V was cut by 0 bases and J by 7 bases, with 10 bases left in between.

The chain carries TRBV5-4 and TRBJ2-3, with D unresolved. The length of the CDR3 is 13 residues. V shed 1 base and J shed 1 base, with 4 bases lying between them. Per germline, CDR1 SGHNT and CDR2 YYREEE (reference sequence). The CDR3 region has the DNA TGTGCCAGCAGCTTGTTCCGCACAGATACGCAGTATTTT. It codes for CASSLFRTDTQYF.

This clone occurred once. The chain combines TRBV18 with TRBJ1-2; TRBD1 matches 11 bases. This CDR3 has 15 residues. Losses at the gene ends were 3 bases for V and 8 bases for J; bases not matched to a gene: 8. CDR1 is KGHSH and CDR2 is LQKENI in the germline V gene. CDR3 nucleotides: TGTGCCAGCTCACCTTCTTCGGACAGGGGGCTAGGCTACACCTTC. It yields the protein CASSPSSDRGLGYTF.

The CDR3 bases are TGTGCCAGCAGCCAACAAGCGGGATTTAACACCGGGGAGCTGTTTTTT. It is translated as CASSQQAGFNTGELFF. The chain joins TRBV9 to TRBJ2-2; 7 nucleotides align to TRBD2. The CDR3 totals 16 residues. The germline V gene encodes CDR1 SGDLS and CDR2 YYNGEE. The ends lost 4 bases at V and 2 bases at J; junction bases unmatched: 8. Full variable domain (rest looked up from reference TRBV9 and TRBJ2-2): DSGVTQTPKHLITATGQRVTLRCSPRSGDLSVYWYQQSLDQGLQFLIQYYNGEERAKGNILERFSAQQFPDLHSELNLSSLELGDSALYFCASSQQAGFNTGELFFGEGSRLTVL.

The chain joins TRBV27 to TRBJ1-2; 7 bases agree with TRBD1. V dropped 7 bases and J dropped 3; count of bases not matched to a gene: 11. The CDR3 is 15 residues long. Germline loops: CDR1 MNHEY, CDR2 SMNVEV (reference sequence). For the CDR3, the DNA is TGTGCCAGCACCCCTTCAGGGACAGCCTACTATGGCTACACCTTC. This codes for CASTPSGTAYYGYTF.

This clone was found many times. The gene calls are TRBV6-6 and TRBJ2-6; possibly TRBD1 for D (6 bases). CDR3 length: 15 amino acids. Germline CDR1 MNHNY, CDR2 SVGAGI (reference sequence). V was shortened by 2 bases and J by 2 bases, with 7 bases between the two germline ends. The CDR3 DNA is TGTGCCAGCAGTTACGAGGGGGCTGGGGCCAACGTCCTGACTTTC. It specifies CASSYEGAGANVLTF.

The J gene is TRBJ2-6, the V gene TRBV6-5; D remains unclear. CDR3 length: 13 residues. The germline V gene encodes CDR1 MNHEY and CDR2 SVGAGI. Between the trimmed V and J ends, which lost 6 bases and 4 bases, there was a span of 7 bases. The chain's CDR3 is CASRGSGANVLTF. The CDR3 DNA reads TGTGCCAGCAGAGGTAGCGGGGCCAACGTCCTGACTTTC.

This clone was detected only once. This sample includes further DNA sequences coding for the same CDR3. The chain has TRBV5-1 and TRBJ2-5; D not certain. The CDR3 spans 14 residues. The germline V gene encodes CDR1 SGHRS and CDR2 YFSETQ. Between the trimmed V and J ends, which lost 0 bases and 1 base, there was a span of 7 bases. CDR3 DNA sequence: TGCGCCAGCAGCTTGGATGGCCTCCAAGAGACCCAGTACTTC. Protein: CASSLDGLQETQYF. Variable domain in full (rest from reference TRBV5-1 and TRBJ2-5): KAGVTQTPRYLIKTRGQQVTLSCSPISGHRSVSWYQQTPGQGLQFLFEYFSETQRNKGNFPGRFSGRQFSNSRSEMNVSTLELGDSALYLCASSLDGLQETQYFGPGTRLLVL.

The rearrangement joins TRBV7-2 to TRBJ2-1; D is possibly TRBD1 or TRBD2 (5 bases each). The CDR3 covers 14 residues. Trimming stripped 4 bases from V and 8 bases from J, with 15 bases between. Germline loops: CDR1 SGHTA, CDR2 FQGNSA. The CDR3 protein is CASSSRSGTYEQFF. In nucleotides, the CDR3 is TGTGCCAGCAGCTCGCGCTCAGGGACCTATGAGCAGTTCTTC.

The chain joins TRBV4-1 to TRBJ2-5, with 9 positions matching TRBD2. From germline, CDR1 is MGHRA and CDR2 YSYEKL. The CDR3 has 15 amino acids. The V and J ends lost 2 bases and 4 bases, in that order; junction bases with no gene match: 5. The CDR3 is CASSQTPAGGETQYF. DNA for the CDR3: TGCGCCAGCAGCCAAACTCCAGCGGGGGGAGAGACCCAGTACTTC.

The V and J genes are TRBV19 and TRBJ2-7; 8 bases agree with TRBD1. This CDR3 spans 13 amino acids. Germline values: CDR1 LNHDA, CDR2 SQIVND (reference sequence). The V gene end was trimmed by 4 bases and the J gene end by 2 bases; junction bases not matched to a gene: 1. The CDR3 bases are TGTGCCAGTAGTAGCAGGGGGCCCTACGAGCAGTACTTC. Protein product: CASSSRGPYEQYF. Variable domain in full (rest from reference TRBV19 and TRBJ2-7): DGGITQSPKYLFRKEGQNVTLSCEQNLNHDAMYWYRQDPGQGLRLIYYSQIVNDFQKGDIAEGYSVSREKKESFPLTVTSAQKNPTAFYLCASSSRGPYEQYFGPGTRLTVT.

CDR3 sequence reads: CSVEGGDRDTQYF. CDR3 DNA: TGCAGCGTTGAGGGGGGAGACAGAGATACGCAGTATTTT. The chain has TRBV29-1 and TRBJ2-3; tentative D call: TRBD2 (6 bases). This CDR3 spans 13 amino acids. The germline V gene has CDR1 SQVTM and CDR2 ANQGSEA. Trimming removed 3 bases at V and 5 bases at J, with 12 bases between.

The genes are TRBV11-2 and TRBJ1-4; 7 positions match TRBD1. Germline V gene data show CDR1 as SGHAT and CDR2 as FQNNGV. This CDR3 contains 15 residues. The trim removed 6 bases at V and 5 bases at J, leaving 9 bases unmatched. This chain's CDR3 is CASRLRSGGNEKLFF. The CDR3 DNA reads as TGTGCCAGCAGGTTACGTTCAGGGGGGAATGAAAAACTGTTTTTT.